This T cell receptor beta chain was recorded in a study of beta chain features in type 1 diabetes. General observations from the study: TCRB repertoires of naive, central memory and Treg cells appeared more similar among patients than among healthy donors.

V gave up 1 base and J gave up 8 bases, with 18 bases separating them. Looked up from germline, CDR1 is MGHDK and CDR2 is SYGVNS. The CDR3 covers 15 residues. Every bit of the isolated RNA underwent reverse transcription, so sequencing read expressed TCRB transcripts. TCRdb's copy holds only in-frame clones and misses some; the assay was immunoSEQ multiplex PCR. The sample records about 330,000 clones, 9.5% to 12% being singletons. Regarding this clone: Its antigen is unknown.

The chain employs TRBV25-1 and TRBJ2-7, with D perhaps matching TRBD1 (7 bases). This TCR was recovered from a woman younger than 45 in good health. Material for sequencing was naive CD4+ T cells from blood. The CDR3 DNA reads as TGTGCCAGCAGTGAATGGGGCGGGACAGTCTCCCAGCAGTACTTC. Translated: CASSEWGGTVSQQYF.